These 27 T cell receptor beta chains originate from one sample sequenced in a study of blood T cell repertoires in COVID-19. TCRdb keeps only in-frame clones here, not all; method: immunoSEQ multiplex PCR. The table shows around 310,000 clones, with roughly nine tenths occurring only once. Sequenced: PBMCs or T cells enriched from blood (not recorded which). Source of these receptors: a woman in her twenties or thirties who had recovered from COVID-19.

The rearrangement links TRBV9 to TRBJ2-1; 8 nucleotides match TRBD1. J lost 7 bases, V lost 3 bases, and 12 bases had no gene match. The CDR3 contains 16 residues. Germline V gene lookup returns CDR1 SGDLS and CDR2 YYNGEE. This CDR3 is CASSARTGTGTNEQFF. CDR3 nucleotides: TGTGCCAGCAGCGCCCGGACAGGGACGGGCACGAATGAGCAGTTCTTC.

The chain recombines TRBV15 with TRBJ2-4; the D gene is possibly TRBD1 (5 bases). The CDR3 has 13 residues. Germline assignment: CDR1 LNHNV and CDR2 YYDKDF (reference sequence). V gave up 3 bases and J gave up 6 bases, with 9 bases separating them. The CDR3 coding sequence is TGTGCCACCAGCAGGAACCAGGGAAACATTCAGTACTTC. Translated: CATSRNQGNIQYF.

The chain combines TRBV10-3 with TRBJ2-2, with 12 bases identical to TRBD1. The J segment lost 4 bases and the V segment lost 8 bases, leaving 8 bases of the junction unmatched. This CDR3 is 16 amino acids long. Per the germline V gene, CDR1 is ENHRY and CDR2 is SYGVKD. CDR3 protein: CAIQEGDRGLTGELFF. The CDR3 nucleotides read TGTGCCATCCAGGAAGGGGACAGGGGGCTCACCGGGGAGCTGTTTTTT.

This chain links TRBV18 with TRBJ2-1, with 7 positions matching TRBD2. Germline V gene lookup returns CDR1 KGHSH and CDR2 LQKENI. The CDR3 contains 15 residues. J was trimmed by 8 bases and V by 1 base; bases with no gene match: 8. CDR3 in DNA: TGTGCCAGCTCACCACTATCGGGACTATTGGATGAGCAGTTCTTC. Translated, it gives CASSPLSGLLDEQFF.

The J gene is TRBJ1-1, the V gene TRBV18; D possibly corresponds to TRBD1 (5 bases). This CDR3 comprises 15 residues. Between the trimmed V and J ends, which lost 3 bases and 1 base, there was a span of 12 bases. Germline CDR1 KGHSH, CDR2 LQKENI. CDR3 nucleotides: TGTGCCAGCTCACCCACTCGGACATCGAACACTGAAGCTTTCTTT. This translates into CASSPTRTSNTEAFF. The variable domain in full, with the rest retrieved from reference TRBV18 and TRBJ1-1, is NAGVMQNPRHLVRRRGQEARLRCSPMKGHSHVYWYRQLPEEGLKFMVYLQKENIIDESGMPKERFSAEFPKEGPSILRIQQVVRGDSAAYFCASSPTRTSNTEAFFGQGTRLTVV.

This chain's CDR3 is CASSQGGRKAKNIQYF. In DNA, the CDR3 is TGTGCCAGCAGCCAGGGCGGAAGGAAAGCCAAAAACATTCAGTACTTC. The chain recombines TRBV5-6 with TRBJ2-4; perhaps TRBD1 as D (5 bases). This CDR3 is built from 16 residues. The germline CDR1 and CDR2 sequences are SGHDT and YYEEEE. Trimming took 4 bases from V and 0 from J, leaving 14 bases between them.

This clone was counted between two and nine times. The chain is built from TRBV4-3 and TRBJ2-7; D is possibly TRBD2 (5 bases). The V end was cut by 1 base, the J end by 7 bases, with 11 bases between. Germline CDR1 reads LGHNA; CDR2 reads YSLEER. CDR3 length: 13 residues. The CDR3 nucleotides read TGCGCCAGCAGCCAAGTTGATTCGGGAGAGCAGTACTTC. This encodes CASSQVDSGEQYF.

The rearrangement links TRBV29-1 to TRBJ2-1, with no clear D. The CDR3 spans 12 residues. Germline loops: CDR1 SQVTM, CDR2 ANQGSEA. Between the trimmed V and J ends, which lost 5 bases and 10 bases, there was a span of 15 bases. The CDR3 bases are TGCAGCGTTCAAGGTAGTTCGCCCGAGCAGTTCTTC. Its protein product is CSVQGSSPEQFF.

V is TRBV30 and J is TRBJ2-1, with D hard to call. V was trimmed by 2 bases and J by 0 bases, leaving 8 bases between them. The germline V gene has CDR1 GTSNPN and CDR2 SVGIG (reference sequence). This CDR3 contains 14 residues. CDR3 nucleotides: TGTGCCTGGAGTACGGTTAGCTCCTACAATGAGCAGTTCTTC. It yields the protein CAWSTVSSYNEQFF.

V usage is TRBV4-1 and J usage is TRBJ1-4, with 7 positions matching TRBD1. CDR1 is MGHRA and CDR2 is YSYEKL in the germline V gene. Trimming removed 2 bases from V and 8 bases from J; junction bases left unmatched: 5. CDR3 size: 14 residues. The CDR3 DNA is TGCGCCAGCAGCCAACCCACAGGGGACGAAAAACTGTTTTTT. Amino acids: CASSQPTGDEKLFF.

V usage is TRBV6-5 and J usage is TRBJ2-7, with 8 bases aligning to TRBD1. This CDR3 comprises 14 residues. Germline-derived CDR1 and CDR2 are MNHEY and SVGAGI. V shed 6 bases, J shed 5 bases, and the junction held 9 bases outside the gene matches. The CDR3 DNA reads TGTGCCAGCAGGCCTGGACAGGGACAGGACGAGCAGTACTTC. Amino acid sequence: CASRPGQGQDEQYF.

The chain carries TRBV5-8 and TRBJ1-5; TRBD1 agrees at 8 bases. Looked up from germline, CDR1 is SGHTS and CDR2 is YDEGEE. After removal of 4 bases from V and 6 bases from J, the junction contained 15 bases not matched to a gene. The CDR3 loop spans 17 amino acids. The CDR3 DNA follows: TGTGCCAGCAGCCGATCTCAGGGGGCTGGACTTTTTCAGCCCCAGCATTTT. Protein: CASSRSQGAGLFQPQHF.

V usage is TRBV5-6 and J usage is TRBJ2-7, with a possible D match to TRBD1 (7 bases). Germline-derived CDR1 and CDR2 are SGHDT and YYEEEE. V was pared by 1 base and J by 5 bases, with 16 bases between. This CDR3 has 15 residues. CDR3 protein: CASSLLRGGGDEQYF. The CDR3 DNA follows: TGTGCCAGCAGCTTGCTTCGTGGAGGGGGCGACGAGCAGTACTTC.

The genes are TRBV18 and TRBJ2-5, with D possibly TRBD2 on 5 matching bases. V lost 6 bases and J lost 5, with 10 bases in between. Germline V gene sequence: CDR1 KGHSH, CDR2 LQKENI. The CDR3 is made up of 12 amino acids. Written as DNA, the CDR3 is TGTGCCAGCTCGTCTAGCTCCGAGACCCAGTACTTC. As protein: CASSSSSETQYF.

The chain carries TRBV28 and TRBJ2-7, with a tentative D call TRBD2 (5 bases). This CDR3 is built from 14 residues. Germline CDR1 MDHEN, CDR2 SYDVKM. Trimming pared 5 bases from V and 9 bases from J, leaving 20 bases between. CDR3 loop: CASSGSIGLLGQYF. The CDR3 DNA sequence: TGTGCCAGCAGTGGCAGCATTGGACTCCTGGGGCAGTACTTC.

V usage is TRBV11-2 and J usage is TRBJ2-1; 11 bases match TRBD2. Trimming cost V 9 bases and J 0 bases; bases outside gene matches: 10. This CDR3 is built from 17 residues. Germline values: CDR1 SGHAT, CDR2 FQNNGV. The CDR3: CASRGLAEKSSYNEQFF. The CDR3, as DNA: TGTGCCAGTAGGGGACTAGCGGAAAAGAGCTCCTACAATGAGCAGTTCTTC.

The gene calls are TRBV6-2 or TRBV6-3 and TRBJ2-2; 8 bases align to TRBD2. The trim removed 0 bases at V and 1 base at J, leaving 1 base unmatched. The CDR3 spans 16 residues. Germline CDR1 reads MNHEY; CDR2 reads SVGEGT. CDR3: CASSYSSGRNTGELFF. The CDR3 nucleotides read TGTGCCAGCAGTTACTCCAGCGGGAGGAACACCGGGGAGCTGTTTTTT.

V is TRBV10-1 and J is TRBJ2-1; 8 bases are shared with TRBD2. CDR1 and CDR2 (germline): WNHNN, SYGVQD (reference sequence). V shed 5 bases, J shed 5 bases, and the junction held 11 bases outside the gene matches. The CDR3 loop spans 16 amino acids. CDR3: CASSNGLATTNNEQFF. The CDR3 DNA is TGCGCCAGCAGTAATGGACTAGCCACTACTAACAATGAGCAGTTCTTC.

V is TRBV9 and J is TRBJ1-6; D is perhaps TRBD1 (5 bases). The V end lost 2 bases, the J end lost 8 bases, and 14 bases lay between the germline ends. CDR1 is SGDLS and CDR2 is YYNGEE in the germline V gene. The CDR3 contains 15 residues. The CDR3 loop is CASSVTGTGDSPLHF. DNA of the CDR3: TGTGCCAGCAGCGTTACCGGGACGGGGGATTCACCCCTCCACTTT.

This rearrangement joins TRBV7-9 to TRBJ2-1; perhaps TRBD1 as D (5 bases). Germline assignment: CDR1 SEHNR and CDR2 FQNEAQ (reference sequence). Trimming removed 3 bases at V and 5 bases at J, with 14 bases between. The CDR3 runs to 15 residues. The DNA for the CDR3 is TGTGCCAGCAGCTTTCCCCAGGGTATTGACAATGAGCAGTTCTTC. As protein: CASSFPQGIDNEQFF.

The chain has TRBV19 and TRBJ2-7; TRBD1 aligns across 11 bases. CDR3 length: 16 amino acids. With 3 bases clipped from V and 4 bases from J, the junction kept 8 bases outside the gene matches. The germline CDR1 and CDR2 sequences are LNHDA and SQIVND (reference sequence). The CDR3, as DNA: TGTGCCAGTAGTATGCAATCCGGGACAGGGGGGTACGAGCAGTACTTC. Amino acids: CASSMQSGTGGYEQYF.

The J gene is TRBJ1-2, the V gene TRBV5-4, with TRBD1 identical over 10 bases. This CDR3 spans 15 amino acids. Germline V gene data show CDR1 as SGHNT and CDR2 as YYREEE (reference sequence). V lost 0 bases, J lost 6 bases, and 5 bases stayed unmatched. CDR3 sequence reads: CASSLETGGANGYTF. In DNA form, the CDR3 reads TGTGCCAGCAGCTTGGAGACAGGGGGCGCCAATGGCTACACCTTC.

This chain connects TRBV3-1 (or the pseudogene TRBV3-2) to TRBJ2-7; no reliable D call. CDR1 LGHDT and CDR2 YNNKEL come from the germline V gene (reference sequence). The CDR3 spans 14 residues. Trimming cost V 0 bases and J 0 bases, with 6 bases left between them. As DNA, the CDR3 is TGTGCCAGCAGCCAAGAGCCGGGCTCCTACGAGCAGTACTTC. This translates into CASSQEPGSYEQYF.

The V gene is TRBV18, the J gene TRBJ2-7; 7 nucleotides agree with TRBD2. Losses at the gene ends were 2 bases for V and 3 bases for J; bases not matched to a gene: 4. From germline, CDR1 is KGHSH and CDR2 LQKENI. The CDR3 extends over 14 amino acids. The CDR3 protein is CASSPRPSGYEQYF. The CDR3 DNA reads TGTGCCAGCTCACCAAGGCCTAGCGGCTACGAGCAGTACTTC.

CDR3 protein: CASSPPTVPGNTIYF. The CDR3 bases are TGTGCCAGCTCACCCCCGACAGTACCTGGAAACACCATATATTTT. The chain carries TRBV18 and TRBJ1-3; D possibly corresponds to TRBD1 (5 bases). Looked up from germline, CDR1 is KGHSH and CDR2 is LQKENI. The CDR3 runs 15 residues. The V gene lost 3 bases and the J gene lost 2 bases, with 11 bases spanning the gap.

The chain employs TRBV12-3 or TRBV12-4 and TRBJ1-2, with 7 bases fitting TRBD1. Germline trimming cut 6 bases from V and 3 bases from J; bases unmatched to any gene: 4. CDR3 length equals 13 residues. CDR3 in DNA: TGTGCCAGCAGCGCGACAGGGTACTATGGCTACACCTTC. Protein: CASSATGYYGYTF.

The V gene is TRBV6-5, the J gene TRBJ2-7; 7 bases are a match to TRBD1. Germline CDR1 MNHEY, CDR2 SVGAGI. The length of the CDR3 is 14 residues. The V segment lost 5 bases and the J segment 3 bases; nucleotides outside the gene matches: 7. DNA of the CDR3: TGTGCCAGCAGTCTCGCCGGGACAGTCTACGAGCAGTACTTC. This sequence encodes CASSLAGTVYEQYF.